The next 17 T cell receptor beta chains were all read from a single sample in a study of cytomegalovirus exposure and HLA in healthy donors. 13 Jbeta primers and 60 Vbeta primers were used for the PCR. Measured with immunoSEQ multiplex PCR; TCRdb has only the in-frame clones, and not every one. The sample yields 180,000 or so clones, approximately 81% seen once. Sequenced: PBMCs. The source of these receptors is a woman between 18 and 29 years old in good health and CMV-seronegative.

This clone has only one observation. The chain links TRBV2 to TRBJ2-7; TRBD2 aligns across 7 bases. Germline assignment: CDR1 SNHLY and CDR2 FYNNEI. The CDR3 extends over 15 amino acids. V trimming: 7 bases; J trimming: 4 bases; junction bases outside the gene matches: 13. The CDR3 nucleotides are TGTGCCAGCAATACCGGGACTATAACGGCGTACGAGCAGTACTTC. This sequence encodes CASNTGTITAYEQYF.

This sequence joins TRBV4-1 and TRBJ2-2; maybe TRBD2 (6 bases). CDR1 MGHRA and CDR2 YSYEKL come from the germline V gene. The CDR3 covers 19 residues. Trimming removed 0 bases from V and 5 bases from J, with 22 bases in between. In DNA form, the CDR3 reads TGCGCCAGCAGCCAAGATTTTGAGGTCGGTGTGGGGGGTACCGGGGAGCTGTTTTTT. Its protein is CASSQDFEVGVGGTGELFF.

This clone was found a few times. The chain carries TRBV21-1 and TRBJ2-2; the table's D call TRBD1 went unverified against the DNA. TRBV21-1 is given as a pseudogene. CDR3 length: 18 amino acids. CDR3: CASSPSPTRGDGTGELFF. For the CDR3, the DNA is TGTGCCAGCAGCCCATCTCCCACCAGGGGCGACGGCACCGGGGAGCTGTTTTTT.

By frequency in the sample, this clone is medium-sized. The gene calls are TRBV9 and TRBJ2-1; D uncertain. The V and J ends lost 0 bases and 5 bases respectively, with 6 bases between them. CDR1 and CDR2 (germline): SGDLS, YYNGEE. This CDR3 has 13 amino acids. CDR3 protein: CASSVGANNEQFF. The CDR3 nucleotides are TGTGCCAGCAGCGTAGGGGCAAACAATGAGCAGTTCTTC.

The chain combines TRBV28 with TRBJ2-7; D may be TRBD2 (6 bases). The CDR3 contains 14 residues. Germline V CDR1 and CDR2: MDHEN, SYDVKM. The V end lost 3 bases, the J end lost 7 bases, and 16 bases lay between the germline ends. CDR3 residues: CASSLEGLGWEQYF. The CDR3 nucleotides read TGTGCCAGCAGTTTGGAGGGTTTGGGATGGGAGCAGTACTTC.

The table lists this clone with a count of one. CDR3 protein: CASRQLVYEQYF. The CDR3 DNA reads as TGTGCCAGCAGACAACTAGTTTACGAGCAGTACTTC. The genes are TRBV2 and TRBJ2-7; TRBD2 might be the D (5 bases). Germline assignment: CDR1 SNHLY and CDR2 FYNNEI. CDR3 length: 12 residues. V lost 6 bases and J 4 bases, leaving 10 bases between the germline ends.

V is TRBV6-6 and J is TRBJ2-5; no clear D gene. The germline CDR1 and CDR2 sequences are MNHNY and SVGAGI (reference sequence). This CDR3 comprises 13 residues. V lost 2 bases and J 4 bases, leaving 8 bases between the germline ends. This CDR3 is CASSYGQIETQYF. CDR3 in DNA: TGTGCCAGCAGTTACGGCCAGATAGAGACCCAGTACTTC.

CDR3 region: CASKGVPGSTDTQYF. In nucleotides, the CDR3 is TGTGCCAGCAAAGGGGTCCCCGGCTCTACGGATACGCAGTATTTT. The rearrangement uses TRBV28 and TRBJ2-3; tentatively, D is TRBD1 (5 bases). The ends were cut back, 7 bases at V and 6 bases at J, with 20 bases in the middle. The length of the CDR3 is 15 residues. In germline, CDR1 is MDHEN, CDR2 SYDVKM.

This chain connects TRBV5-1 to TRBJ2-1; weak D call: TRBD2 (6 bases). Trimming removed 7 bases from V and 0 bases from J, with 14 bases in between. CDR3 length: 15 residues. The germline V gene encodes CDR1 SGHRS and CDR2 YFSETQ. CDR3 sequence (DNA): TGCGCCAGCCGCTCTGCGCGGGGCTCCTACAATGAGCAGTTCTTC. Translation gives CASRSARGSYNEQFF.

CDR3 DNA sequence: TGTGCCATCTCTCGGGAGCGGGACACCTACGAGCAGTACTTC. It yields the protein CAISRERDTYEQYF. The V gene is TRBV10-3, the J gene TRBJ2-7; the D gene is possibly TRBD2 (7 bases). Deletions cut 8 bases from V and 2 bases from J, with 16 bases between. Germline V gene data show CDR1 as ENHRY and CDR2 as SYGVKD. This CDR3 comprises 14 residues.

CDR3 nucleotides: TGCAGCGGTGGGGGACTAAGAGGAGATACGCAGTATTTT. Amino acid sequence: CSGGGLRGDTQYF. V usage is TRBV29-1 and J usage is TRBJ2-3; TRBD2 matches at 7 bases. The V gene end was trimmed by 7 bases and the J gene end by 5 bases; junction bases not matched to a gene: 9. Per germline, CDR1 SQVTM and CDR2 ANQGSEA. The CDR3 length is 13 residues.

This clone was seen only once. This sequence joins TRBV5-1 and TRBJ1-6; 7 nucleotides agree with TRBD1. The CDR3 length is 20 residues. In germline, CDR1 is SGHRS, CDR2 YFSETQ. V shed 4 bases, J shed 0 bases, and the junction held 16 bases outside the gene matches. The CDR3 DNA follows: TGCGCCAGCAGCCAGACATTTACCAGCAGGGACAGCTCCTATAATTCACCCCTCCACTTT. Amino acid sequence: CASSQTFTSRDSSYNSPLHF.

The chain uses TRBV12-5 and TRBJ2-5, with TRBD2 matching 7 bases. The end of the DNA aligns better with TRBJ2-7, so the J call may be wrong. Germline V lookup: CDR1 LGHNT, CDR2 FRNRAP. The CDR3 is 17 amino acids. CDR3 coding DNA: TGTGCTAGTGGCAAGGACTCTAGCCGGGACTATCTCTACGAGCAGTACTTC. Protein sequence: CASGKDSSRDYLYEQYF.

The gene calls are TRBV7-3 and TRBJ2-1; 12 bases match TRBD2. CDR3 length equals 15 residues. V was pared by 5 bases and J by 6 bases, with 5 bases of the junction left unmatched. Per germline, CDR1 SGHTA and CDR2 FQGTGA. The CDR3 loop is CASSQPTSGSNEQFF. Written as DNA, the CDR3 is TGTGCCAGCAGCCAACCGACTAGCGGGAGCAATGAGCAGTTCTTC.

This clone was seen more than once but under ten times. J is TRBJ2-2 and V is TRBV23-1; 10 bases are shared with TRBD1. TRBV23-1 is classed as an ORF, of uncertain function. There are 17 residues in the CDR3. Trimming removed 10 bases from V and 4 bases from J; junction bases left unmatched: 15. CDR3 sequence reads: CANPGLGDRGPTGELFF. CDR3 DNA: TGCGCCAACCCCGGACTCGGGGACAGGGGACCCACCGGGGAGCTGTTTTTT.

The chain combines TRBV6-5 with TRBJ2-7; 8 bases fit TRBD1. CDR3 size: 14 residues. Germline trimming cut 2 bases from V and 4 bases from J; bases unmatched to any gene: 4. Per the germline V gene, CDR1 is MNHEY and CDR2 is SVGAGI. CDR3 coding DNA: TGTGCCAGCAGTTACGATCAGGGGGCGTACGAGCAGTACTTC. Translation: CASSYDQGAYEQYF.

The V call is TRBV18, the J call TRBJ2-2; 8 bases are a match to TRBD2. The V gene end was trimmed by 3 bases and the J gene end by 6 bases; junction bases not matched to a gene: 6. Looked up from germline, CDR1 is KGHSH and CDR2 is LQKENI. This CDR3 is 15 amino acids long. Here the CDR3 reads CASSPLSGRAGELFF. The CDR3 DNA reads TGTGCCAGCTCACCTTTGAGCGGGAGAGCCGGGGAGCTGTTTTTT.